The 26 T cell receptor beta chains in this list originate from one sample, sequenced in a study of shared clonotypes between healthy human individuals. Sequencing used immunoSEQ multiplex PCR; TCRdb keeps in-frame clones, though not all of them. The sample holds about 1.5 million clones, approximately 98% seen once. The sample taken for sequencing was naive CD4+ T cells sorted from blood. The subset was: CD45RA+ positively selected. These receptors were obtained from a man aged 30-40 years in good health.

The chain employs TRBV28 and TRBJ2-3, with TRBD2 matching 7 bases. With V trimmed by 8 bases and J by 14 bases, 13 bases remained unmatched. Germline CDR1 reads MDHEN; CDR2 reads SYDVKM. The CDR3 totals 12 residues. CDR3 amino acids: CASSRGGREWYF. The CDR3 DNA sequence: TGTGCCAGCTCCCGAGGTGGGAGGGAGTGGTATTTT.

V usage is TRBV7-9 and J usage is TRBJ2-7; 7 nucleotides align to TRBD1. CDR3 length equals 14 residues. V shed 1 base, J shed 3 bases, and the junction held 3 bases outside the gene matches. Germline CDR1 SEHNR, CDR2 FQNEAQ (reference sequence). CDR3 sequence (DNA): TGTGCCAGCAGCTTAGAGGCAGGGGGCTACGAGCAGTACTTC. This gives the protein CASSLEAGGYEQYF.

V gene TRBV19 combines with J gene TRBJ1-1; 7 bases agree with TRBD1. Germline V gene lookup returns CDR1 LNHDA and CDR2 SQIVND (reference sequence). The junction had 10 bases not matched to a gene; V was cut back by 4 bases and J by 8 bases. This CDR3 region has 14 residues. DNA of the CDR3: TGTGCCAGTAGTAGCGTCGGACAGGCCGTCGAAGCTTTCTTT. Its translation: CASSSVGQAVEAFF.

The rearrangement links TRBV18 to TRBJ2-1, with 8 bases fitting TRBD2. The germline gives CDR1 KGHSH, CDR2 LQKENI. The V and J ends lost 3 bases and 2 bases, in that order; junction bases with no gene match: 3. The CDR3 has 15 residues. CDR3 loop: CASSPGLGTYNEQFF. The CDR3 DNA reads as TGTGCCAGCTCACCGGGACTAGGGACCTACAATGAGCAGTTCTTC.

The chain couples TRBV7-2 to TRBJ2-1; 7 bases are a match to TRBD2. CDR1 is SGHTA, CDR2 FQGNSA, per germline. Germline trimming cut 6 bases from V and 6 bases from J; bases unmatched to any gene: 8. This CDR3 has 14 amino acids. The DNA of the CDR3 is TGTGCCAGCAGTTATCGGGAGGCCGCCAATGAGCAGTTCTTC. This sequence encodes CASSYREAANEQFF.

The chain combines TRBV9 with TRBJ2-5; 7 nucleotides match TRBD2. The CDR3 sequence is 15 residues long. The germline CDR1 and CDR2 sequences are SGDLS and YYNGEE. The V gene end was trimmed by 0 bases and the J gene end by 4 bases; junction bases not matched to a gene: 6. The CDR3 reads CASSVGFSGSETQYF. In DNA form, the CDR3 reads TGTGCCAGCAGCGTAGGATTTAGCGGGTCAGAGACCCAGTACTTC.

V is TRBV9 and J is TRBJ2-1, with 7 bases that match TRBD2. Germline-derived CDR1 and CDR2 are SGDLS and YYNGEE. Trimming removed 0 bases from V and 5 bases from J; junction bases left unmatched: 8. This CDR3 has 16 residues. The CDR3 nucleotides are TGTGCCAGCAGCGTAGGGCCTCGGGGGGTTGACAATGAGCAGTTCTTC. Translated, it gives CASSVGPRGVDNEQFF.

The CDR3 coding sequence is TGTGCCAGCACCAGCTTTCCCGCCTCCTACGAGCAGTACTTC. Translating it yields CASTSFPASYEQYF. This sequence joins TRBV27 and TRBJ2-7; D remains unclear. The length of the CDR3 is 14 residues. V was pared by 7 bases and J by 0 bases, with 13 bases between. Per the germline V gene, CDR1 is MNHEY and CDR2 is SMNVEV (reference sequence).

V is TRBV15 and J is TRBJ1-5, with 9 bases fitting TRBD1. J lost 7 bases, V lost 1 base, and 8 bases had no gene match. The germline V gene encodes CDR1 LNHNV and CDR2 YYDKDF (reference sequence). The CDR3 has 16 residues. CDR3 sequence: CATSRVGQGIGQPQHF. The DNA of the CDR3 is TGTGCCACCAGCAGAGTGGGACAGGGCATTGGACAGCCCCAGCATTTT.

The rearrangement uses TRBV11-3 and TRBJ2-2; unclear D gene. V gave up 3 bases and J gave up 6 bases, with 8 bases separating them. This CDR3 is 13 amino acids long. Germline lookup yields CDR1 SGHNT and CDR2 YENEEA. The CDR3 nucleotides read TGTGCCAGCAGCTTCGCTCAGTCCGGGGAGCTGTTTTTT. Amino acid sequence: CASSFAQSGELFF. Complete variable domain (other parts from reference TRBV11-3 and TRBJ2-2): EAGVVQSPRYKIIEKKQPVAFWCNPISGHNTLYWYLQNLGQGPELLIRYENEEAVDDSQLPKDRFSAERLKGVDSTLKIQPAELGDSAVYLCASSFAQSGELFFGEGSRLTVL.

V gene TRBV5-4 combines with J gene TRBJ2-5; D not resolved. Trimming took off 5 bases at V and 2 bases at J, with 10 bases between the two ends. Germline loops: CDR1 SGHNT, CDR2 YYREEE (reference sequence). This CDR3 has 13 residues. The CDR3 coding sequence is TGTGCCAGCAGTCCTACAGTTCAAGAGACCCAGTACTTC. Translation: CASSPTVQETQYF.

The count of this clone is one. This sample also contains other DNA sequences that code for the same CDR3. The gene calls are TRBV5-1 and TRBJ2-2; the D call may be TRBD1 or TRBD2 (5 bases each). The V gene's germline CDR1 is SGHRS and CDR2 YFSETQ. This CDR3 is 15 amino acids long. Trimming shortened V by 0 bases and J by 2 bases, and 8 bases separated the two germline ends. CDR3 sequence: CASSLGGVNTGELFF. CDR3 nucleotides: TGCGCCAGCAGCTTGGGAGGGGTCAACACCGGGGAGCTGTTTTTT.

The gene calls are TRBV4-2 and TRBJ2-7; the match to TRBD2 covers 11 bases. With V trimmed by 3 bases and J by 4 bases, 20 bases remained unmatched. The CDR3 totals 20 residues. From germline, CDR1 is LGHNA and CDR2 YNFKEQ. In DNA form, the CDR3 reads TGTGCCAGCAGCCATCTCCTAGCGGGAGGACCGGTTGGACCGAAATACGAGCAGTACTTC. It encodes CASSHLLAGGPVGPKYEQYF.

The rearrangement links TRBV7-3 to TRBJ2-1, with TRBD1 matching over 7 bases. This CDR3 comprises 15 residues. Looked up from germline, CDR1 is SGHTA and CDR2 is FQGTGA. V was pared by 5 bases and J by 4 bases, with 8 bases of the junction left unmatched. Here the CDR3 DNA reads TGTGCCAGCAGCAGTGATGGACAGGCTTACAATGAGCAGTTCTTC. It encodes CASSSDGQAYNEQFF.

The V call is TRBV13, the J call TRBJ1-2, with D unresolved. V was cut by 2 bases and J by 4 bases, with 8 bases left in between. The CDR3 has 13 residues. CDR1 and CDR2 from the germline V gene are PRHDT and FYEKMQ (reference sequence). CDR3 sequence reads: CASSLPGRYGYTF. The CDR3 DNA sequence: TGTGCCAGCAGCTTACCGGGCCGCTATGGCTACACCTTC.

The CDR3 spells CSVVVLAGYNEQFF. In nucleotides, the CDR3 is TGCAGCGTTGTTGTCCTAGCGGGGTACAATGAGCAGTTCTTC. The rearrangement uses TRBV29-1 and TRBJ2-1; 9 nucleotides line up with TRBD2. The germline V gene encodes CDR1 SQVTM and CDR2 ANQGSEA. The V gene end was trimmed by 4 bases and the J gene end by 4 bases; junction bases not matched to a gene: 5. There are 14 residues in the CDR3.

The J gene is TRBJ1-2, the V gene TRBV27; perhaps TRBD1 as D (6 bases). Trimming removed 6 bases at V and 4 bases at J, with 18 bases between. This CDR3 region has 15 residues. Germline V gene sequence: CDR1 MNHEY, CDR2 SMNVEV (reference sequence). CDR3 amino acids: CASSFIPEGVYGYTF. CDR3 in DNA: TGTGCCAGCAGCTTTATCCCAGAGGGGGTCTATGGCTACACCTTC.

This clone was recorded only once. The chain joins TRBV16 to TRBJ2-7, with 9 nucleotides matching TRBD1. V shed 0 bases and J 5 bases; nucleotides not matched to a gene: 8. CDR1 KGHSY and CDR2 FQNENV come from the germline V gene. This CDR3 spans 16 amino acids. Here the CDR3 reads CASSQSRGQGGHEQYF. CDR3 nucleotide sequence: TGTGCCAGCAGCCAATCTCGGGGACAGGGAGGCCACGAGCAGTACTTC.

The chain has TRBV29-1 and TRBJ2-1; D might be TRBD1 (7 bases). This CDR3 comprises 11 residues. Germline V gene lookup returns CDR1 SQVTM and CDR2 ANQGSEA. The V end was cut by 7 bases, the J end by 8 bases, with 12 bases between. The CDR3 bases are TGCAGCGGGACAGGAGGGTATGAGCAGTTCTTC. This gives the protein CSGTGGYEQFF.

This rearrangement joins TRBV11-3 to TRBJ2-1; 10 nucleotides match TRBD2. CDR1 SGHNT and CDR2 YENEEA come from the germline V gene. The CDR3 contains 15 residues. V was pared by 6 bases and J by 1 base, with 3 bases of the junction left unmatched. In DNA, the CDR3 is TGTGCCAGCAGTCCGGGACTAGCGTCCTACAATGAGCAGTTCTTC. This translates into CASSPGLASYNEQFF.

The chain joins TRBV15 to TRBJ2-1; 10 positions agree with TRBD2. The germline V gene has CDR1 LNHNV and CDR2 YYDKDF (reference sequence). There are 16 residues in the CDR3. J lost 7 bases, V lost 2 bases, and 8 bases had no gene match. DNA for the CDR3: TGTGCCACCAGCAGATTACTAGCGGGAAATGGAAATGAGCAGTTCTTC. It yields the protein CATSRLLAGNGNEQFF.

Remarks on this clone: Other DNA sequences in this specimen translate into the identical CDR3. The rearrangement links TRBV6-6 to TRBJ1-5; D not certain. Germline assignment: CDR1 MNHNY and CDR2 SVGAGI (reference sequence). Trimming took off 4 bases at V and 0 bases at J, with 4 bases between the two ends. CDR3 size: 13 residues. CDR3 protein: CASSSYSNQPQHF. CDR3 DNA: TGTGCCAGCAGTTCGTATAGCAATCAGCCCCAGCATTTT.

This chain uses TRBV5-1 with TRBJ2-3; TRBD2 might be the D (6 bases). The germline gives CDR1 SGHRS, CDR2 YFSETQ. This CDR3 region has 19 residues. Trimming took 4 bases from V and 2 from J, leaving 26 bases between them. In DNA, the CDR3 is TGCGCCAGCAGCCCCCGGCCCCGTGGAGCGGAGGGGCACACAGATACGCAGTATTTT. As protein: CASSPRPRGAEGHTDTQYF.

The chain links TRBV15 to TRBJ2-7; 9 nucleotides agree with TRBD2. CDR3 length equals 15 residues. The germline gives CDR1 LNHNV, CDR2 YYDKDF (reference sequence). With V trimmed by 1 base and J by 4 bases, 5 bases remained unmatched. The CDR3 sequence: CATSRAAGGQYEQYF. DNA for the CDR3: TGTGCCACCAGCAGAGCTGCGGGAGGGCAGTACGAGCAGTACTTC.

The V gene is TRBV28, the J gene TRBJ1-5; tentatively, D is TRBD1 (5 bases). The V and J ends lost 3 bases and 6 bases respectively, with 21 bases between them. The CDR3 is 17 amino acids. Per germline, CDR1 MDHEN and CDR2 SYDVKM. In nucleotides, the CDR3 is TGTGCCAGCAGTTTTCGTCCCCCTGAGGGGTATTCTCAGCCCCAGCATTTT. Translation gives CASSFRPPEGYSQPQHF.

The rearrangement links TRBV6-5 to TRBJ1-5; 8 bases fit TRBD1. CDR1 and CDR2 from the germline V gene are MNHEY and SVGAGI. V was pared by 6 bases and J by 4 bases, with 5 bases of the junction left unmatched. This CDR3 has 14 amino acids. The chain's CDR3 is CASRPGGGNQPQHF. The CDR3 DNA sequence: TGTGCCAGCAGGCCAGGGGGCGGGAATCAGCCCCAGCATTTT.